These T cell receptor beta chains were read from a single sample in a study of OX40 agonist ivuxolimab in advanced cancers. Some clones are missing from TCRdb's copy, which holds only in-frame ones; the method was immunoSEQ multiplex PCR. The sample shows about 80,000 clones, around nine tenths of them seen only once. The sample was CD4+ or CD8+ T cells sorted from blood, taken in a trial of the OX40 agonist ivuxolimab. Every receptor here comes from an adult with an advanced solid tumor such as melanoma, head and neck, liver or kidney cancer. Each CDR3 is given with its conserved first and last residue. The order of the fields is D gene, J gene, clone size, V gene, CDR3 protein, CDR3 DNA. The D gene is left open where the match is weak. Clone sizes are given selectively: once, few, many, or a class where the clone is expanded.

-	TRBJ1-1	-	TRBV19	CASSIRGMNTEAFF	TGTGCCAGTAGTATTCGGGGTATGAACACTGAAGCTTTCTTT
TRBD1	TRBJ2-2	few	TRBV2	CASSWTGVTGELFF	TGTGCCAGCAGTTGGACAGGGGTGACCGGGGAGCTGTTTTTT
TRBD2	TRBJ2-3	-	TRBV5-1	CASSLTSGSDTQYF	TGCGCCAGCAGCTTGACTAGCGGGAGTGATACGCAGTATTTT
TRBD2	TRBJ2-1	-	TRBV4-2	CASSQDRASGGGNNNEQFF	TGTGCCAGCAGCCAAGACCGTGCTAGCGGGGGGGGTAACAACAATGAGCAGTTCTTC
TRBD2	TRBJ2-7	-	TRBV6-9	CASSPSGTSSYEQYF	TGTGCCAGCAGCCCCTCCGGGACTAGCTCATACGAGCAGTACTTC
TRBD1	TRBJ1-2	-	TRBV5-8	CASSIRTGFYGYTF	TGTGCCAGCAGCATAAGGACAGGCTTCTATGGCTACACCTTC
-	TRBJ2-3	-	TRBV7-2	CASSATRISTDTQYF	TGTGCCAGCAGCGCGACTCGCATAAGCACAGATACGCAGTATTTT
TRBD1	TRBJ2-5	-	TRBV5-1	CASSSGQMQETQYF	TGCGCCAGCAGCTCGGGACAGATGCAGGAGACCCAGTACTTC
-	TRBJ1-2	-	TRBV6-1	CASSESGYGYTF	TGTGCCAGCAGTGAATCGGGATATGGCTACACCTTC
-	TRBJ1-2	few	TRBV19	CASSISGVDYGYTF	TGTGCCAGTAGTATTTCTGGGGTGGACTATGGCTACACCTTC
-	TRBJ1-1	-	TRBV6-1	CASTWTDTEAFF	TGTGCCAGCACCTGGACAGACACTGAAGCTTTCTTT
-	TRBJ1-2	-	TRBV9	CASSVAAGLNYGYTF	TGTGCCAGCAGCGTAGCGGCAGGGTTGAACTATGGCTACACCTTC
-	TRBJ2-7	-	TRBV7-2	CASSFQGGGWSSYEQYF	TGTGCCAGCAGCTTCCAGGGCGGCGGGTGGTCCTCCTACGAGCAGTACTTC
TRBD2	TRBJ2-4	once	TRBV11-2	CASSQYLAGVDKNIQYF	TGTGCCAGCAGCCAATACTTAGCGGGAGTCGACAAAAACATTCAGTACTTC
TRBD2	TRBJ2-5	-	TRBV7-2	CASTILAGVETQYF	TGTGCCAGCACCATACTAGCGGGAGTTGAGACCCAGTACTTC
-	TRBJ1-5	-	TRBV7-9	CASSLEDQPQHF	TGTGCCAGCAGCTTAGAAGACCAGCCCCAGCATTTT
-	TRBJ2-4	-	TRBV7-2	CASVPLAKNIQYF	TGTGCCAGCGTGCCCTTAGCCAAAAACATTCAGTACTTC
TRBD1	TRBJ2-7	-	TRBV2	CASNPDRAREYF	TGTGCCAGCAACCCGGACAGGGCCAGGGAGTACTTC
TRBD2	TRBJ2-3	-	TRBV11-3	CASSSTFSGRPTDTQYF	TGTGCCAGCAGCTCAACCTTTAGCGGGAGGCCCACAGATACGCAGTATTTT
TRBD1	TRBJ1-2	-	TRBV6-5	CASSYSGTAYGYTF	TGTGCCAGCAGTTACTCCGGGACAGCTTATGGCTACACCTTC
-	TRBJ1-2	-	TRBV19	CASTPLVSNYGYTF	TGTGCCAGTACCCCCCTGGTCTCTAACTATGGCTACACCTTC
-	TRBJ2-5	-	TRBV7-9	CASSYGQLSYQETQYF	TGTGCCAGCAGCTACGGACAGCTTTCGTACCAAGAGACCCAGTACTTC
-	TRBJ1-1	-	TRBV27	CASSLSVLGPEAFF	TGTGCCAGCAGTTTATCGGTTCTGGGACCTGAAGCTTTCTTT
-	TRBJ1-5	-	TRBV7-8	CASSLVAWDSNQPQHF	TGTGCCAGCAGCTTAGTCGCCTGGGACAGCAATCAGCCCCAGCATTTT
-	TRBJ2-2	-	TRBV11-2	CASSLDLLQGNTGELFF	TGTGCCAGCAGCTTAGATCTCCTACAGGGAAACACCGGGGAGCTGTTTTTT
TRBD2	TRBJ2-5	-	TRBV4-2	CASSRWTSGQETQYF	TGTGCCAGCAGCCGGTGGACTAGCGGGCAAGAGACCCAGTACTTC
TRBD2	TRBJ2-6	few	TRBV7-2	CASSPGLAGARANVLTF	TGTGCCAGCAGCCCCGGACTAGCGGGGGCTAGGGCCAACGTCCTGACTTTC
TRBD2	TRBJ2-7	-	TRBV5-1	CASSFQSGASYEQYF	TGCGCCAGCAGCTTCCAAAGCGGGGCCTCCTACGAGCAGTACTTC
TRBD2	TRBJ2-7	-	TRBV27	CASSLRTSGSFIYEQYF	TGTGCCAGCAGTCTCCGGACTAGCGGGAGTTTTATCTACGAGCAGTACTTC
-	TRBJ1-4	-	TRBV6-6	CASSYPGGYEKLFF	TGTGCCAGCAGTTACCCTGGGGGGTACGAAAAACTGTTTTTT
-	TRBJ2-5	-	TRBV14	CASSFRVTDSSKETQYF	TGTGCCAGCAGTTTCAGGGTGACGGACAGCTCCAAGGAGACCCAGTACTTC
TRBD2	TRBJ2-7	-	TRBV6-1	CASTSGRAFYEQYF	TGTGCCAGCACTAGCGGGAGGGCCTTTTACGAGCAGTACTTC
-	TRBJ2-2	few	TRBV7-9	CASSLAQATGELFF	TGTGCCAGCAGCTTAGCGCAGGCGACCGGGGAGCTGTTTTTT
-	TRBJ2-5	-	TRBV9	CASSVDGGFQETQYF	TGTGCCAGCAGCGTAGACGGGGGCTTCCAAGAGACCCAGTACTTC
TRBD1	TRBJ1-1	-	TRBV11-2	CASRTRGRGYDGANTEAFF	TGTGCCAGCAGGACGCGGGGCAGGGGGTATGACGGCGCGAACACTGAAGCTTTCTTT
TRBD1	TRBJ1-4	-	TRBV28	CASSRGQGGGEKLFF	TGTGCCAGCAGTAGAGGACAGGGTGGGGGTGAAAAACTGTTTTTT